What follows are 8 T cell receptor beta chains derived from one specimen sequenced in a study of OX40 agonist ivuxolimab in advanced cancers. Assay: immunoSEQ multiplex PCR; the TCRdb copy retains only in-frame clones and omits some. The sample has some 40,000 clones, roughly 90% seen once. Source: CD4+ or CD8+ T cells sorted from blood, taken in a trial of the OX40 agonist ivuxolimab. The receptors were gathered from an adult with an advanced solid tumor such as melanoma, head and neck, liver or kidney cancer.

V and J are TRBV9 and TRBJ1-6; D is perhaps TRBD1 (5 bases). With 4 bases removed from V and 7 bases from J, the gap between germline ends came to 12 bases. Germline V lookup: CDR1 SGDLS, CDR2 YYNGEE. This CDR3 spans 14 amino acids. The CDR3 reads CASSTGSGNSPLHF. CDR3 DNA: TGTGCCAGCAGCACGGGATCAGGGAATTCACCCCTCCACTTT.

The genes are TRBV5-1 and TRBJ2-7, with D unclear. This CDR3 region has 13 residues. Trimming stripped 2 bases from V and 3 bases from J, with 9 bases between. Germline assignment: CDR1 SGHRS and CDR2 YFSETQ. The CDR3 sequence is CASSLVPDYEQYF. CDR3 nucleotide sequence: TGCGCCAGCAGCTTAGTCCCAGACTACGAGCAGTACTTC.

This clone occurred a few times. J is TRBJ2-1 and V is TRBV6-5; TRBD2 agrees at 7 bases. CDR3 length equals 15 residues. J was trimmed by 6 bases and V by 2 bases; bases with no gene match: 7. Germline-derived CDR1 and CDR2 are MNHEY and SVGAGI. CDR3 sequence reads: CASSYGGEGPNEQFF. In DNA form, the CDR3 reads TGTGCCAGCAGTTACGGGGGGGAGGGCCCCAATGAGCAGTTCTTC.

The V call is TRBV27, the J call TRBJ2-7; 9 bases are shared with TRBD1. The CDR3 length is 17 residues. V lost 0 bases and J lost 3; bases outside the gene matches: 9. CDR1 is MNHEY and CDR2 is SMNVEV in the germline V gene (reference sequence). CDR3 protein: CASSLSSGTGFSYEQYF. CDR3 coding DNA: TGTGCCAGCAGTTTATCGAGCGGGACAGGGTTTAGCTACGAGCAGTACTTC.

The J gene is TRBJ2-7, the V gene TRBV7-9; a possible D gene is TRBD1 (5 bases). Germline CDR1 reads SEHNR; CDR2 reads FQNEAQ (reference sequence). The CDR3 runs to 13 residues. With 7 bases removed from V and 0 bases from J, the gap between germline ends came to 10 bases. In nucleotides, the CDR3 is TGTGCCAGCACAGCAGGGTACTCCTACGAGCAGTACTTC. It translates to CASTAGYSYEQYF.

V gene TRBV27 combines with J gene TRBJ1-2; possibly TRBD1 for D (5 bases). Between the trimmed V and J ends, which lost 0 bases and 8 bases, there was a span of 13 bases. CDR1 MNHEY and CDR2 SMNVEV come from the germline V gene (reference sequence). This CDR3 region has 14 residues. The CDR3 DNA reads as TGTGCCAGCAGTTTATCTGTGGGGGTCGAGGGCTACACCTTC. This gives the protein CASSLSVGVEGYTF.

This clone has only one observation. Here the CDR3 reads CATSVSTDTQYF. CDR3 in DNA: TGTGCCACCTCCGTGAGCACAGATACGCAGTATTTT. The chain carries TRBV5-4 and TRBJ2-3; D is ambiguous. Germline V lookup: CDR1 SGHNT, CDR2 YYREEE (reference sequence). The ends were cut back, 9 bases at V and 0 bases at J, with 8 bases in the middle. The CDR3 loop spans 12 amino acids.

The V gene is TRBV6-1, the J gene TRBJ2-1, with a weak D call TRBD2 (6 bases). V was trimmed by 4 bases and J by 6 bases, leaving 22 bases between them. Germline CDR1 and CDR2: MNHNS and SASEGT. The CDR3 covers 17 residues. The CDR3 loop reads CASSGWAGTLDGNEQFF. CDR3 coding DNA: TGTGCCAGCAGTGGCTGGGCCGGGACTCTCGACGGCAATGAGCAGTTCTTC.